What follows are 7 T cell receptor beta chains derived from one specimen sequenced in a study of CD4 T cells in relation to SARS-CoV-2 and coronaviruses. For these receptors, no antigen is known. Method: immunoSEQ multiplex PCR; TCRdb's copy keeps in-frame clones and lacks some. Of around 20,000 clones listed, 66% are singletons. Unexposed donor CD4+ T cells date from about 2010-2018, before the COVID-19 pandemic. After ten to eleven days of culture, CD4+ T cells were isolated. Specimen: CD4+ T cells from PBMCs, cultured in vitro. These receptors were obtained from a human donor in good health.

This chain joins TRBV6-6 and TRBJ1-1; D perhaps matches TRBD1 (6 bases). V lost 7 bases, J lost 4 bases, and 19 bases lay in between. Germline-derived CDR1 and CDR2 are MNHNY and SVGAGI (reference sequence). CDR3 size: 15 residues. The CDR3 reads CASINTQGLGTEAFF. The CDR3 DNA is TGTGCCAGCATTAACACACAGGGTCTCGGCACTGAAGCTTTCTTT.

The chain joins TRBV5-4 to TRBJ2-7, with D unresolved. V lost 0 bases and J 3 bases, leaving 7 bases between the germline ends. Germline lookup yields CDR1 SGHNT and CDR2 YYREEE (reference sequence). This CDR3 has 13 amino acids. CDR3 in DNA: TGTGCCAGCAGCTTGGAACAGTTCTACGAGCAGTACTTC. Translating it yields CASSLEQFYEQYF.

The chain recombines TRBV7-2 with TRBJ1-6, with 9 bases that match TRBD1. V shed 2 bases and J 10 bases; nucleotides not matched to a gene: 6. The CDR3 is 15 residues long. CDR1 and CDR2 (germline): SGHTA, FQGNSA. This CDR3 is CASSLNGDRASPLHF. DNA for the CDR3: TGTGCCAGCAGCTTAAACGGGGACAGGGCCTCACCCCTCCACTTT.

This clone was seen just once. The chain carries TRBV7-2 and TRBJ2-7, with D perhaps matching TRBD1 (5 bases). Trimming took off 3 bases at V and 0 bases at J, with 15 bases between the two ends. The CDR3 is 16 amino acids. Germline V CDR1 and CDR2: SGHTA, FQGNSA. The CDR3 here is CASSFIDSWSSYEQYF. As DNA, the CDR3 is TGTGCCAGCAGCTTTATAGACAGCTGGAGCTCCTACGAGCAGTACTTC.

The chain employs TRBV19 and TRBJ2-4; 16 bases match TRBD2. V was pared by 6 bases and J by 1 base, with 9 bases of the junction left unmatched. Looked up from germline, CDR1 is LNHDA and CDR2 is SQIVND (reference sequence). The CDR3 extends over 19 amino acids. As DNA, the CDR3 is TGTGCCAGTAGGAGGGGACTAGCGGGAGGGCCCTCTGCCAAAAACATTCAGTACTTC. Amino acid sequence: CASRRGLAGGPSAKNIQYF.

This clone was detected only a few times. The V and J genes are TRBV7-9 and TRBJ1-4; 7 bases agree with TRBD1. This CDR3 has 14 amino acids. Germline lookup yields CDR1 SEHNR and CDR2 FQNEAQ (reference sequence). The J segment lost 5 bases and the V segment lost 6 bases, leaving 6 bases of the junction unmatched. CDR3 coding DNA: TGTGCCAGCAGGAAGGGGGCAGGAAATGAAAAACTGTTTTTT. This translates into CASRKGAGNEKLFF.

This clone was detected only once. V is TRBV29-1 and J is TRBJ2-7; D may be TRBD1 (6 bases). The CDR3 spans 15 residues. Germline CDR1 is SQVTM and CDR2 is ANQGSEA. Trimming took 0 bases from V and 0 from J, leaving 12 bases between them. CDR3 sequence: CSVEDNGGSSYEQYF. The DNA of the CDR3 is TGCAGCGTTGAAGATAATGGGGGCAGCTCCTACGAGCAGTACTTC.